Listed below are T cell receptor beta chains from one sample, sequenced in a study of OX40 agonist ivuxolimab in advanced cancers. Data came from immunoSEQ multiplex PCR; TCRdb stores just in-frame clones and leaves some out. The sample consists of roughly 9,400 clones, roughly three quarters of them appearing once. Sequencing used CD4+ or CD8+ T cells sorted from blood, obtained in a trial of the OX40 agonist ivuxolimab. These receptors were collected from an adult with an advanced solid tumor such as melanoma, head and neck, liver or kidney cancer. Both conserved end residues are part of each CDR3. Fields, in order: D gene, V gene, clone size, J gene, CDR3 DNA, CDR3 protein. The D gene is left open where the match is weak. Size values are once, few and many counts, or a class for expanded clones, and some rows have none.

>TRBD2|TRBV4-3|-|TRBJ2-7
TGCGCCAGCAGCCCCAGCCTAGCGGAGATCTCCTACGAGCAGTACTTC
CASSPSLAEISYEQYF
>-|TRBV6-5|few|TRBJ1-1
TGTGCCAGCAGGCCCCGAGAGAACACTGAAGCTTTCTTT
CASRPRENTEAFF
>-|TRBV5-1|-|TRBJ1-2
TGCGCCAGCAGCTATGAAGGGCCTAACTATGGCTACACCTTC
CASSYEGPNYGYTF
>-|TRBV5-6|-|TRBJ1-6
TGTGCCAGCAGCTTGACGGTCTCCTATAATTCACCCCTCCACTTT
CASSLTVSYNSPLHF
>-|TRBV28|-|TRBJ1-1
TGTGCCAGCAGTTCCCCTAACACTGAAGCTTTCTTT
CASSSPNTEAFF
>-|TRBV7-6|-|TRBJ1-1
TGTGCCAGCAGCTTCCGCGGGCCTGACACTGAAGCTTTCTTT
CASSFRGPDTEAFF
>-|TRBV5-4|-|TRBJ2-7
TGTGCCAGCAGCTTAACAGCGAGCGAGCAGTACTTC
CASSLTASEQYF
>-|TRBV28|once|TRBJ2-2
TGTGCCAGCAGGGGGGGACTGACTAACACCGGGGAGCTGTTTTTT
CASRGGLTNTGELFF
>-|TRBV7-9|-|TRBJ2-3
TGTGCCAGCAGCATACTTACCCAGGGAGATACGCAGTATTTT
CASSILTQGDTQYF
>-|TRBV27|-|TRBJ2-7
TGTGCCAGCAGTTTCGGTTGGGGCTACGAGCAGTACTTC
CASSFGWGYEQYF
>-|TRBV14|-|TRBJ2-7
TGTGCCAGCAGCTCTTTCTCCTACGAGCAGTACTTC
CASSSFSYEQYF
>TRBD1|TRBV6-6|few|TRBJ2-7
TGTGCCAGCAGCCATGGACAGGGTACCCACGAGCAGTACTTC
CASSHGQGTHEQYF
>TRBD1|TRBV6-5|medium-sized|TRBJ1-2
TGTGCCAGCAGTTTACCGGGACAGGGAGGAGGTGGCTACACCTTC
CASSLPGQGGGGYTF
>-|TRBV5-1|hyperexpanded|TRBJ1-2
TGCGCCAGCAGCTTCGACACGACACATGGCTACACCTTC
CASSFDTTHGYTF
>-|TRBV30|-|TRBJ1-1
TGTGCCTGGAACGGCGGGAACACTGAAGCTTTCTTT
CAWNGGNTEAFF
>TRBD1|TRBV28|medium-sized|TRBJ1-4
TGTGCCAGCAGCTTCATGGACAGGGAGGCCGAAAAACTGTTTTTT
CASSFMDREAEKLFF
>-|TRBV28|-|TRBJ1-2
TGTGCCAGCAGTTTATGGACAGGAAACTATGGCTACACCTTC
CASSLWTGNYGYTF
>TRBD2|TRBV13|-|TRBJ2-1
TGTGCCAGCAGCTTAAGCGGGAGGGCCCGGTCCTACAATGAGCAGTTCTTC
CASSLSGRARSYNEQFF
>-|TRBV27|few|TRBJ1-5
TGTGCCAGCAGTCTGGGAGGTCAGCCCCAGCATTTT
CASSLGGQPQHF
>-|TRBV29-1|-|TRBJ2-2
TGCAGCGTTCAGGGATGGGACTCGAACACCGGGGAGCTGTTTTTT
CSVQGWDSNTGELFF
>-|TRBV7-9|few|TRBJ2-7
TGTGCCAGCAGCTTAGAGGCCCAGTACGAGCAGTACTTC
CASSLEAQYEQYF
>TRBD1|TRBV28|-|TRBJ1-4
TGTGCCAGCAGTTTACAGGGGGAGATGACTAATGAAAAACTGTTTTTT
CASSLQGEMTNEKLFF
>-|TRBV5-1|-|TRBJ1-5
TGCGCCAGCAGCTTGGACTCTGCGGGTCAGCCCCAGCATTTT
CASSLDSAGQPQHF
>TRBD2|TRBV7-8|-|TRBJ2-7
TGTGCCAGCAGCCCCGCCGGGACTAGCGGGAGGGCCTACGAGCAGTACTTC
CASSPAGTSGRAYEQYF
>-|TRBV7-8|few|TRBJ2-1
TGTGCCAGCAGCTTAGGGGGTTTAGATGAGCAGTTCTTC
CASSLGGLDEQFF
>TRBD1|TRBV10-3|-|TRBJ2-4
TGTGCCATCAGTGAGACAGGGGGCGACGACAAAGCCAAAAACATTCAGTACTTC
CAISETGGDDKAKNIQYF
>-|TRBV14|-|TRBJ2-7
TGTGCCAGCAGCCAAGATCGAGGGCACGAGCAGTACTTC
CASSQDRGHEQYF
>TRBD2|TRBV13|few|TRBJ2-1
TGTGCCAGCAGCTTAGCGGGGAGGGCCAAGAATGAGCAGTTCTTC
CASSLAGRAKNEQFF
>-|TRBV27|-|TRBJ2-2
TGTGCCAGCAGGGGTTTGACCGGGGAGCTGTTTTTT
CASRGLTGELFF
>-|TRBV4-1|few|TRBJ2-7
TGCGCCAGCAGCCAACAATTACAGGGATCCTACGAGCAGTACTTC
CASSQQLQGSYEQYF
>-|TRBV2|few|TRBJ2-7
TGTGCCAGCACTTCTTTTTTGGTCCCCGCCTCCGAGCAGTACTTC
CASTSFLVPASEQYF
>-|TRBV18|-|TRBJ1-2
TGTGCCAGCTCACCGGGGGGATCTGGCTACACCTTC
CASSPGGSGYTF
>-|TRBV30|-|TRBJ2-7
TGTGCCTGGAGTGTCGCGGCAGCCTACGAGCAGTACTTC
CAWSVAAAYEQYF
>-|TRBV6-1|-|TRBJ2-1
TGTGCCAGCAAAGCCCAGAACAATGAGCAGTTCTTC
CASKAQNNEQFF
>TRBD2|TRBV2|-|TRBJ2-5
TGTGCCAGCAGTGAAGGGGGGGGTGAGACCCAGTACTTC
CASSEGGGETQYF
>-|TRBV5-1|-|TRBJ1-5
TGCGCCAGCAGCCCGAGTCCGGGAGCCAATCAGCCCCAGCATTTT
CASSPSPGANQPQHF
>-|TRBV19|-|TRBJ2-7
TGTGCCAGTAGTATCCAGGGGACCTACGAGCAGTACTTC
CASSIQGTYEQYF
>TRBD1|TRBV19|few|TRBJ1-2
TGTGCCAGCGAGACTTTCACAGGGGCCTATGGCTACACCTTC
CASETFTGAYGYTF
>-|TRBV10-2|-|TRBJ2-7
TGCGCCAGCAGTGAGTCGAACTACGAGCAGTACTTC
CASSESNYEQYF
>-|TRBV14|-|TRBJ2-7
TGTGCCAGCCAGGACGCCCGTGCCTACGAGCAGTACTTC
CASQDARAYEQYF
>-|TRBV11-2|-|TRBJ1-5
TGTGCCAGCAGCTGGGCGGCGAATCAGCCCCAGCATTTT
CASSWAANQPQHF
>-|TRBV4-1|-|TRBJ2-1
TGCGCCAGCAGCCAAGAACGGGAGACTAGCTCCTACAATGAGCAGTTCTTC
CASSQERETSSYNEQFF
>-|TRBV11-2|once|TRBJ1-1
TGTGCCAGCAGCTTATACGGCACTGAAGCTTTCTTT
CASSLYGTEAFF
>-|TRBV4-1|-|TRBJ1-5
TGCGCCAGCAGCCTAGACCCCAGCCAGCCCCAGCATTTT
CASSLDPSQPQHF
>-|TRBV28|few|TRBJ2-5
TGTGCCAGCAGCTCAAGCGGGGGACAGGACCAAGAGACCCAGTACTTC
CASSSSGGQDQETQYF
>-|TRBV2|-|TRBJ1-2
TGTGCCAGCAGTGCTTCAGGGTATGGCTACACCTTC
CASSASGYGYTF
>TRBD2|TRBV7-9|-|TRBJ2-3
TGTGCCAGCAGCTCACCGGGGGGAGATACGCAGTATTTT
CASSSPGGDTQYF
>-|TRBV30|-|TRBJ1-1
TGTGCCTGGAAGGGGGGAGACACTGAAGCTTTCTTT
CAWKGGDTEAFF
>-|TRBV30|-|TRBJ1-3
TGTGCCTACTGGACGTACAGCTCTGGAAACACCATATATTTT
CAYWTYSSGNTIYF
>-|TRBV6-5|-|TRBJ1-6
TGTGCCAGCAGACCCATCTTAGGGTCTGGTTCACCCCTCCACTTT
CASRPILGSGSPLHF